These T cell receptor beta chains were read from a single sample in a study of T cells after yellow fever vaccination. Each CDR3 protein gets one entry after TCRdb re-called the 5' RACE reads with MiXCR. The data hold 70,000 to 80,000 distinct CDR3 sequences, with around 7.7% observed a single time. The sample in question was CD8+ T cells sorted from PBMCs, obtained 10 to 11 days after the first yellow fever vaccination. Every receptor here comes from a man aged 18 to 35 who received the YFV17D yellow fever vaccine. The CDR3 runs from the conserved cysteine through the conserved F or W.

TRBV4-1	CASSLMDSNTEAFF
TRBV4-3	CASSQDRTGLNTEAFF
TRBV6-5	CASSYSTSGGETQYF
TRBV12-3/TRBV12-4	CASRGLAVNGELFF
TRBV20-1	CSARERSTTLNTQYF
TRBV7-9	CASSLNLAQFF
TRBV30	CAWGGAQETQYF
TRBV4-1	CASTLNPGQGVNYGYTF
TRBV28	CASSFGNRPYNEQFF
TRBV20-1	CSARDLEGYGYTF
TRBV4-2	CASSQGAIEQYF
TRBV5-4	CARSPGVATGELFF
TRBV6-6	CASTLGAEAFF
TRBV10-3	CAISDEYQETQYF
TRBV7-9	CASSLRSTGVPDTQYF
TRBV6-4	CASSANRGSGANVLTF
TRBV4-2	CASSQDPMGGGPPYF
TRBV28	CASSLGGAGNTIYF
TRBV4-3	CASTPERSSYNEQFF
TRBV12-3/TRBV12-4	CAIHQGSLITDTQYF
TRBV7-9	CASSPPDSYSGNTIYF
TRBV7-2	CASTQVVVSVQETQYF